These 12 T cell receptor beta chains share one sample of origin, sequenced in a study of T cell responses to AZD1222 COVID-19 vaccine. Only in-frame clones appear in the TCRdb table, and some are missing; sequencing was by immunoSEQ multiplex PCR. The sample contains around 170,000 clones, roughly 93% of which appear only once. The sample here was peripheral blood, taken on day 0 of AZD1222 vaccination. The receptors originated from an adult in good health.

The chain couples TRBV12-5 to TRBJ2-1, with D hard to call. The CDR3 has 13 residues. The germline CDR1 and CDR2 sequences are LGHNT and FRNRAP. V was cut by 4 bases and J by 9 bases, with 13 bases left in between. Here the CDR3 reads CASGSEYMGEQFF. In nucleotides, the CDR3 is TGTGCTAGTGGTTCCGAATACATGGGTGAGCAGTTCTTC.

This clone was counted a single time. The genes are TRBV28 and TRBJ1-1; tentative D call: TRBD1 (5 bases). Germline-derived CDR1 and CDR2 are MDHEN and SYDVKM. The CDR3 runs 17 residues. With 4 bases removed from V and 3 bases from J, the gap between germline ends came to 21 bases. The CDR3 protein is CASSSLTAILDDTEAFF. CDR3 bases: TGTGCCAGCAGTTCGTTGACAGCAATATTAGATGACACTGAAGCTTTCTTT.

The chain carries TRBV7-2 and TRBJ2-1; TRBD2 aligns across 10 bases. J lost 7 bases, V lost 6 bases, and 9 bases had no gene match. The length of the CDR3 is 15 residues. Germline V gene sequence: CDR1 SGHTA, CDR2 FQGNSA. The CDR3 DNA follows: TGTGCCAGCAGTTCAAGCGGGAGGGGGGGGAATGAGCAGTTCTTC. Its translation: CASSSSGRGGNEQFF.

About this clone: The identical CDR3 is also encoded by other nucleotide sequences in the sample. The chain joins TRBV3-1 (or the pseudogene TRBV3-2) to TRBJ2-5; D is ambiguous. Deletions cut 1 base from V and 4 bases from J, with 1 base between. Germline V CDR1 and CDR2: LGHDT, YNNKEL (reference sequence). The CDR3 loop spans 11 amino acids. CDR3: CASSQGETQYF. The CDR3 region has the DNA TGTGCCAGCAGCCAAGGAGAGACCCAGTACTTC.

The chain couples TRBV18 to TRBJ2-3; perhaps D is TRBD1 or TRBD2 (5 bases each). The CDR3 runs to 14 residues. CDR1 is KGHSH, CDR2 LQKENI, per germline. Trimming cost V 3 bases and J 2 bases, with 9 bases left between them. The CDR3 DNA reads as TGTGCCAGCTCACCTAAAGGGACCACAGATACGCAGTATTTT. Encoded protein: CASSPKGTTDTQYF.

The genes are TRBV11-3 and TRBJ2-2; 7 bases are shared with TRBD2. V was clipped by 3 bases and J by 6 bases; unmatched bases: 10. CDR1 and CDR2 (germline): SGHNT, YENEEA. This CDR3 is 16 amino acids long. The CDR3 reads CASSLGGRAGSGELFF. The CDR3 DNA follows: TGTGCCAGCAGCTTGGGTGGGAGGGCCGGTTCCGGGGAGCTGTTTTTT.

CDR3 DNA: TGTGCCAGCAGCTCAGGACTAGCGGGGGGGGCAGATACGCAGTATTTT. This sequence encodes CASSSGLAGGADTQYF. The chain joins TRBV13 to TRBJ2-3; 15 nucleotides line up with TRBD2. V lost 4 bases and J lost 4; bases outside the gene matches: 3. Germline V gives CDR1 PRHDT, CDR2 FYEKMQ (reference sequence). The CDR3 runs to 16 residues.

The CDR3 here is CASSPSGGLGYEQYF. Here the CDR3 DNA reads TGTGCCAGCAGCCCTAGCGGGGGCCTTGGATACGAGCAGTACTTC. The chain links TRBV4-2 to TRBJ2-7; the match to TRBD2 covers 10 bases. Germline V gene data show CDR1 as LGHNA and CDR2 as YNFKEQ. After removal of 4 bases from V and 4 bases from J, the junction contained 7 bases not matched to a gene. The CDR3 runs 15 residues.

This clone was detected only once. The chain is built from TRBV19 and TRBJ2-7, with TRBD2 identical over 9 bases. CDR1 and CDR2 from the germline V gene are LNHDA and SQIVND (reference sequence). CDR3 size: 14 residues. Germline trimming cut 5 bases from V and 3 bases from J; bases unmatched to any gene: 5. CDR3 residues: CASSLAGVVYEQYF. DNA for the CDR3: TGTGCCAGTAGTTTAGCGGGAGTGGTCTACGAGCAGTACTTC.

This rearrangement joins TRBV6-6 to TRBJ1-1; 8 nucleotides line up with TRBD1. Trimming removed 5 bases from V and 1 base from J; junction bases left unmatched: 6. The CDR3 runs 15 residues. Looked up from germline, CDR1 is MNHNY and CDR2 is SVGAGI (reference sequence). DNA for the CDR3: TGTGCCAGCAGTCAAGGGACAGGAACGAACACTGAAGCTTTCTTT. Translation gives CASSQGTGTNTEAFF.

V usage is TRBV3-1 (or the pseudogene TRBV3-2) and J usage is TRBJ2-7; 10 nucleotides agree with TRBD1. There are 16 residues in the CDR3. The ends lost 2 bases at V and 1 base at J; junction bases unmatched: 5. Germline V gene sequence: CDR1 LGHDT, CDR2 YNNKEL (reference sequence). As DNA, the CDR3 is TGTGCCAGCAGCCAACCTAGGGGACAGGGGTCCTACGAGCAGTACTTC. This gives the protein CASSQPRGQGSYEQYF.

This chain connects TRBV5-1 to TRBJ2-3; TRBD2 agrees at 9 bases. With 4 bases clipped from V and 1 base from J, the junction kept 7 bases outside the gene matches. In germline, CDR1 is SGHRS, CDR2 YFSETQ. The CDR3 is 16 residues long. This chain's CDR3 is CASSPGSSGGTDTQYF. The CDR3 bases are TGCGCCAGCAGCCCGGGATCTAGCGGGGGCACAGATACGCAGTATTTT.